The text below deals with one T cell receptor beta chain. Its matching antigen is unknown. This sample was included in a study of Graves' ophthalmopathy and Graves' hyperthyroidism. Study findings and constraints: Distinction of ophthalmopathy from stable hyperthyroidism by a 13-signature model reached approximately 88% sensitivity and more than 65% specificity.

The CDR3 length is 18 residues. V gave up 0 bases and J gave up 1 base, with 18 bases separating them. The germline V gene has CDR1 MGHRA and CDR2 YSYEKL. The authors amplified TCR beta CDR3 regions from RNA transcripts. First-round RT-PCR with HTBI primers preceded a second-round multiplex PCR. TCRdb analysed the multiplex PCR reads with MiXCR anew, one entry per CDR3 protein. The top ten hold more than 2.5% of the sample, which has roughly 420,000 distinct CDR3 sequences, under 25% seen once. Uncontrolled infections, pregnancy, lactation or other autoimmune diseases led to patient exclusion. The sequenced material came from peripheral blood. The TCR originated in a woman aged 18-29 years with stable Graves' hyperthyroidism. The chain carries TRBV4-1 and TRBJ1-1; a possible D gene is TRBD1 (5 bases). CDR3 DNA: TGCGCCAGCAGCCAAGATCGGACTAGCTGGACAACGAACACTGAAGCTTTCTTT. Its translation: CASSQDRTSWTTNTEAFF.